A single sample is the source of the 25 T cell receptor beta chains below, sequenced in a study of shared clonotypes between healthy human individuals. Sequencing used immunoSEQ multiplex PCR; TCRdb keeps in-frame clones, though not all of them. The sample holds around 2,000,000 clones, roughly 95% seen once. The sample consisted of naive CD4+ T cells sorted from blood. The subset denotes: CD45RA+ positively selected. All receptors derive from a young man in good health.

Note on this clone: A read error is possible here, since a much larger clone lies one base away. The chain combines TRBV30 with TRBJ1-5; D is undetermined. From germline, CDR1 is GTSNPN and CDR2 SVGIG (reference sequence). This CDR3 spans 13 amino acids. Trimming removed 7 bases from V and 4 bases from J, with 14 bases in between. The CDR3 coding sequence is TGTGCCTACACCCTAGGAAGGAATCAGCCCCAGCATTTT. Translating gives CAYTLGRNQPQHF. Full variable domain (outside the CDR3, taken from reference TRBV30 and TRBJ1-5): SQTIHQWPATLVQPVGSPLSLECTVEGTSNPNLYWYRQAAGRGLQLLFYSVGIGQISSEVPQNLSASRPQDRQFILSSKKLLLSDSGFYLCAYTLGRNQPQHFGDGTRLSIL.

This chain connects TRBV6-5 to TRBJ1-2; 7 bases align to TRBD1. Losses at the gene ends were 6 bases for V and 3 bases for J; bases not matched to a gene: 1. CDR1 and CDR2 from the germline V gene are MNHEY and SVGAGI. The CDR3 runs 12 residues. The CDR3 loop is CASRGQDYGYTF. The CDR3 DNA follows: TGTGCCAGCAGAGGACAGGACTATGGCTACACCTTC.

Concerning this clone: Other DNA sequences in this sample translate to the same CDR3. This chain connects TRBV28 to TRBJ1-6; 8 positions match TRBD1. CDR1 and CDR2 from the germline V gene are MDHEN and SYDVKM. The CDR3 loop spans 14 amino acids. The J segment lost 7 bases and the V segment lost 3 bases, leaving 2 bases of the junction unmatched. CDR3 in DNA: TGTGCCAGCAGTTTGGGGACAGGAAATTCACCCCTCCACTTT. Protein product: CASSLGTGNSPLHF.

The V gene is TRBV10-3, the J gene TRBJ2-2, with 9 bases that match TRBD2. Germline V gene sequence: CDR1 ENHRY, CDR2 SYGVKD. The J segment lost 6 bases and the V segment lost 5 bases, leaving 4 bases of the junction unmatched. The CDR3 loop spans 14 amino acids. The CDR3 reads CAISWTSESGELFF. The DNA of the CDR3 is TGTGCCATCAGTTGGACTAGCGAATCCGGGGAGCTGTTTTTT.

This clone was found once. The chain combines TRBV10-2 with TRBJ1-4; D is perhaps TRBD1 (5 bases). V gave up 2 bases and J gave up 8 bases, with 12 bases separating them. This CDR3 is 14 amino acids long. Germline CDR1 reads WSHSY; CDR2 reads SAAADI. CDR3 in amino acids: CASSEPGAGEKLFF. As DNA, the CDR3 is TGCGCCAGCAGTGAGCCCGGGGCTGGGGAAAAACTGTTTTTT.

DNA for the CDR3: TGTGCCAGTAGTATACGGGGACAGGGGCGAGCCAAAAACATTCAGTACTTC. Translation: CASSIRGQGRAKNIQYF. V is TRBV19 and J is TRBJ2-4; 10 nucleotides match TRBD1. The V gene end was trimmed by 2 bases and the J gene end by 0 bases; junction bases not matched to a gene: 4. Looked up from germline, CDR1 is LNHDA and CDR2 is SQIVND (reference sequence). CDR3 length equals 17 residues.

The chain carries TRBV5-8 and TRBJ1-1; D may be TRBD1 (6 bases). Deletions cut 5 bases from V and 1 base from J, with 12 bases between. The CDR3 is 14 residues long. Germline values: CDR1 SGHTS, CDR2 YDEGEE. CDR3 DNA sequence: TGTGCCAGCAGAAACAGGGATGCGAACACTGAAGCTTTCTTT. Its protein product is CASRNRDANTEAFF.

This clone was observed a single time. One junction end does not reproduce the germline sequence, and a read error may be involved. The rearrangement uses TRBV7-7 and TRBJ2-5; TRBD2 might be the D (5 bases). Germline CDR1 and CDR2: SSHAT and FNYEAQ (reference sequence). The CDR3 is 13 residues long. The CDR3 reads CASSGKALGTQYF. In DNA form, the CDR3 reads TGTGCTAGCAGCGGAAAGGCTTTAGGGACCCAGTACTTC. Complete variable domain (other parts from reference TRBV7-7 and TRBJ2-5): GAGVSQSPRYKVTKRGQDVTLRCDPISSHATLYWYQQALGQGPEFLTYFNYEAQPDKSGLPSDRFSAERPEGSISTLTIQRTEQRDSAMYRCASSGKALGTQYFGPGTRLLVL.

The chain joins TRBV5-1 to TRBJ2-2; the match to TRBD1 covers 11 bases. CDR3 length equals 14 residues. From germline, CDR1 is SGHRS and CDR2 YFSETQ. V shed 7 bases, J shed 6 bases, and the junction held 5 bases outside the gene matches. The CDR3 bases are TGCGCCAGCCAAAGGGGACAGGGGGCCGGGGAGCTGTTTTTT. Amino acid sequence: CASQRGQGAGELFF.

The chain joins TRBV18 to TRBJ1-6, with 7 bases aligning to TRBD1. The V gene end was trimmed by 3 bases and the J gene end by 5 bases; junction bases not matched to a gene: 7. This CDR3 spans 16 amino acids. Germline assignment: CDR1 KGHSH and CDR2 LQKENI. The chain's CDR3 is CASSPYTGVNNSPLHF. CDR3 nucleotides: TGTGCCAGCTCACCTTACACAGGGGTCAATAATTCACCCCTCCACTTT.

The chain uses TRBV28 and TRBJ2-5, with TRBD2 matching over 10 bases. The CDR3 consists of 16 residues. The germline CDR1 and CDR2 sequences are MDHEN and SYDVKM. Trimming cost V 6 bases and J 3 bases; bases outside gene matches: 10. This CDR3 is CASSTWTSGAKETQYF. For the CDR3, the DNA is TGTGCCAGCAGCACATGGACTAGCGGCGCCAAAGAGACCCAGTACTTC.

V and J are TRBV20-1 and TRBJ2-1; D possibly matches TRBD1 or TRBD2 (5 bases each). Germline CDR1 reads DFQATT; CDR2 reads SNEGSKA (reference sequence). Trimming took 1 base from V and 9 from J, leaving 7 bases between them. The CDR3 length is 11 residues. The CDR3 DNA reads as TGCAGTGCTAGAGCAGGGAGTGAGCAGTTCTTC. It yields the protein CSARAGSEQFF.

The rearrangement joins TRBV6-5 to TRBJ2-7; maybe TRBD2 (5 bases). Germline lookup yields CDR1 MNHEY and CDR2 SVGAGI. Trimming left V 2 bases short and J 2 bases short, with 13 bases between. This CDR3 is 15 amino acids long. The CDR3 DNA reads TGTGCCAGCAGTTACGAGGGTAGTTATCCCTACGAGCAGTACTTC. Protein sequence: CASSYEGSYPYEQYF.

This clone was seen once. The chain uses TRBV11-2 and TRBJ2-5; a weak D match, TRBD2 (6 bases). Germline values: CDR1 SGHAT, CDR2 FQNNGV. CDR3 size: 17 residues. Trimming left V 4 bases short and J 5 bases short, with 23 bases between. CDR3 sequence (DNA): TGTGCCAGCAGCTATAGCGGCCGTTCCCCAACACGGGAGACCCAGTACTTC. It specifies CASSYSGRSPTRETQYF.

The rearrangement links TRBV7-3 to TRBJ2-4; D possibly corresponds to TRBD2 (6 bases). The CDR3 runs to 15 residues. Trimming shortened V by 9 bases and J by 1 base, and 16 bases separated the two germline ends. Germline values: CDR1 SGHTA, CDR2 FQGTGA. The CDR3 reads CARSEGMNAKNIQYF. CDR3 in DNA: TGTGCCAGGTCGGAGGGTATGAACGCCAAAAACATTCAGTACTTC.

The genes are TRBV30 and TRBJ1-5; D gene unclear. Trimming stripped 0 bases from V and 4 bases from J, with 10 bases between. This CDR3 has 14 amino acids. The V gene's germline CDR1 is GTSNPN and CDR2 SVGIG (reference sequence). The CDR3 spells CAWSVQISNQPQHF. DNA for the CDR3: TGTGCCTGGAGTGTACAGATATCTAATCAGCCCCAGCATTTT.

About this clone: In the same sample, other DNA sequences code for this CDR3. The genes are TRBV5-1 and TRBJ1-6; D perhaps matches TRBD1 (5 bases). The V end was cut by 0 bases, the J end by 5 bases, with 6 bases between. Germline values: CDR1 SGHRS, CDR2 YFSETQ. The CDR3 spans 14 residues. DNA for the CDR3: TGCGCCAGCAGCTTGGAGGGGAATAATTCACCCCTCCACTTT. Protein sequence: CASSLEGNNSPLHF.

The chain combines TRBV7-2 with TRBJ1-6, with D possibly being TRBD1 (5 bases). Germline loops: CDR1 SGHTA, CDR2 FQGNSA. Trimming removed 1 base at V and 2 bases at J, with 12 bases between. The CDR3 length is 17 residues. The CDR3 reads CASSLVWARAYNSPLHF. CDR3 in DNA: TGTGCCAGCAGCTTAGTTTGGGCCAGGGCCTATAATTCACCCCTCCACTTT.

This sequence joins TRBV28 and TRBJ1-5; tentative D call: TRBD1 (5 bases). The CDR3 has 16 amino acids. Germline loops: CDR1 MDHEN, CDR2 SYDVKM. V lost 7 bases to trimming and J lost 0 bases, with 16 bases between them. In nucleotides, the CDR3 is TGTGCCAGCACCCTGAGACAGACCATTAGCAATCAGCCCCAGCATTTT. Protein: CASTLRQTISNQPQHF.

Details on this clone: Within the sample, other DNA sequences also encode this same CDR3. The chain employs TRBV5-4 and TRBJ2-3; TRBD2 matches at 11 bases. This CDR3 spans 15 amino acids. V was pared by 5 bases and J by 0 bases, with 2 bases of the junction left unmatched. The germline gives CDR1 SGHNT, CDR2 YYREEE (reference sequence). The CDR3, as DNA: TGTGCCAGCAGTCTAGCGGGGGGAAGCACAGATACGCAGTATTTT. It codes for CASSLAGGSTDTQYF.

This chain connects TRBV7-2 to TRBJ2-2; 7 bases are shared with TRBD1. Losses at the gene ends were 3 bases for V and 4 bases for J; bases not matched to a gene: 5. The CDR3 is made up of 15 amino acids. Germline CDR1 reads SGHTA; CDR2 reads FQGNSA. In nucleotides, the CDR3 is TGTGCCAGCAGCTTGGCCGGGACAGCCACCGGGGAGCTGTTTTTT. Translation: CASSLAGTATGELFF.

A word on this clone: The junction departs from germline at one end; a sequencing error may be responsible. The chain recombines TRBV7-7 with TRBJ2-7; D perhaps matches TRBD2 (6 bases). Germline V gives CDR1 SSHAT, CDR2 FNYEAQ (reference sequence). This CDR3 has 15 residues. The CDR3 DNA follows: TGTGCTAGCAGCTTTGGGGCGGGAACAACCTACGAGCAGTACTTC. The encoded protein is CASSFGAGTTYEQYF.

The CDR3 protein is CASSPVGYGPNTGELFF. The CDR3 DNA reads TGTGCCAGCTCACCAGTGGGGTACGGGCCGAACACCGGGGAGCTGTTTTTT. This chain uses TRBV18 with TRBJ2-2, with unresolved D. With 2 bases removed from V and 0 bases from J, the gap between germline ends came to 13 bases. Germline loops: CDR1 KGHSH, CDR2 LQKENI. This CDR3 comprises 17 residues.

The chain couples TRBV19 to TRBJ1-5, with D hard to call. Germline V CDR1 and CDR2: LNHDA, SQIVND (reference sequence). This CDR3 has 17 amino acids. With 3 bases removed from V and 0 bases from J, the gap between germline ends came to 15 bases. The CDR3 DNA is TGTGCCAGTAGTATGGATAGCGGGTGGCGTAGCAATCAGCCCCAGCATTTT. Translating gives CASSMDSGWRSNQPQHF.

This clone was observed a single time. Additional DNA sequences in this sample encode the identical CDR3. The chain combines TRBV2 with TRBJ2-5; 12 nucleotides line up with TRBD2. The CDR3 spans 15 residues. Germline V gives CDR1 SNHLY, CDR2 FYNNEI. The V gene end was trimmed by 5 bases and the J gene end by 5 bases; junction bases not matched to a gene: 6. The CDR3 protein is CASSPLAGGRETQYF. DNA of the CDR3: TGTGCCAGCAGTCCCCTAGCGGGGGGGCGTGAGACCCAGTACTTC.